A single TCR beta chain is shown here with its context. At least ten counts were recorded for this clonotype. Its antigen is not yet known. No base quality information exists; no much larger clone differs at one position. The study was a case-control design nested within a healthcare worker cohort in London, UK, with weekly nasopharyngeal swab PCR tests and blood sampling. Healthcare workers were recruited between 23 and 31 March 2020, during the week of the UK lockdown, and were followed weekly for up to about 15 weeks. The CDR3 runs 16 residues from the cysteine to the phenylalanine. Solely the CDR3 DNA is kept, with 48 bases framed from the first base. V is clipped by 6 bases and J by 0 bases, and the sequence between their germline boundaries is 14 bases long. The germline V gene yields MNHEY for CDR1 and SVGEGT for CDR2. These data come from a study of early T cells in non-severe SARS-CoV-2 infection (dated by TCRdb to the early 2020s). For the wider study: Because TCR sequencing was done on bulk RNA from unsorted whole blood, the alpha and beta chains could not be paired. Overall study outcomes, separate from this receptor: VDJdb matching was skewed toward anti-spike CD8 responses and likely underestimated virus-specific expansions by missing private and CD4 specificities.

Library preparation was by 5' RACE. TCRdb lists the instrument as NextSeq 500. In the TCR library protocol, unique molecular identifiers were attached to individual cDNA molecules to correct for PCR bias and sequencing error. Both TCR alpha and beta chains were sequenced, and tight co-correlation was observed between alpha and beta sequence abundances in each sample. The authors processed their data as follows. Decombinator V4 was used to annotate TCR sequences for V gene, J gene and CDR3. TCRs were defined as expanded if a significant change between any two time points was detected under a Poisson model with p below 0.0001. TCR abundances were normalised to the total number of TCRs sequenced per sample and were expressed as counts per million. MAIT TCRs were defined by TRAV1-2 paired with TRAJ12, TRAJ20 or TRAJ33, and iNKT TCRs by TRAV10 paired with TRAJ18. VDJdb, accessed on 1 November 2021, was searched for TCRs annotated for CMV, EBV and SARS-CoV-2, and TCRs annotated for more than one antigen were excluded. Using fastp at Q25 and MiXCR, TCRdb reprocessed the public reads and kept productive beta chains. Each entry is one CDR3 protein sequence, shown with its most common DNA and genes. The V and J calls reflect TCRdb's pipeline rather than the authors' work. For this sample there are roughly 48,000 distinct CDR3 sequences; around 5.6% appear just once. The ten largest account for under 5% of the sample.

The receptor chain draws on TRBV6-2 or TRBV6-3 and TRBJ2-2; 6 matching bases give a weak D call of TRBD2. The source material was whole blood. This receptor was identified in an adult who was a healthcare worker with PCR-confirmed SARS-CoV-2 infection or an uninfected control (not recorded which). The CDR3 in this case is CASRDGGLANTGELFF. The DNA sequence is TGTGCCAGCAGGGATGGGGGACTTGCGAACACCGGGGAGCTGTTTTTT.